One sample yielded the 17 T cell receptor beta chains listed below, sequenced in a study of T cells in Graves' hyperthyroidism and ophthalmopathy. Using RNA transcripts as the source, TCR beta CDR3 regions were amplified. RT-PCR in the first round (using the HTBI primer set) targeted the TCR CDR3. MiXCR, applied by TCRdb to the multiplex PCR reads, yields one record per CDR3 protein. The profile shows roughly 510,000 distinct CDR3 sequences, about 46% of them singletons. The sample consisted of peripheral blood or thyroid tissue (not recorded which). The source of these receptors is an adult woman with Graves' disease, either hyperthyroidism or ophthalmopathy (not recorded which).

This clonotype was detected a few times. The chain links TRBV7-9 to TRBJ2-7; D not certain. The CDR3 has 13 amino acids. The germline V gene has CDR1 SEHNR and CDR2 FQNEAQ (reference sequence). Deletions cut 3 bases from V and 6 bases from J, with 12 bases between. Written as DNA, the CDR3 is TGTGCCAGCAGCTTCTATGAGAGTGGCGAGCAGTACTTC. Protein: CASSFYESGEQYF.

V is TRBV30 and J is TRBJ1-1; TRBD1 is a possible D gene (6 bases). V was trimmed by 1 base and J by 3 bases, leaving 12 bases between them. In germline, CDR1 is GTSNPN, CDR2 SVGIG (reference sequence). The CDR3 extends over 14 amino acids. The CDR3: CAWSAGASDTEAFF. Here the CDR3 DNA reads TGTGCCTGGAGTGCGGGGGCCTCGGACACTGAAGCTTTCTTT.

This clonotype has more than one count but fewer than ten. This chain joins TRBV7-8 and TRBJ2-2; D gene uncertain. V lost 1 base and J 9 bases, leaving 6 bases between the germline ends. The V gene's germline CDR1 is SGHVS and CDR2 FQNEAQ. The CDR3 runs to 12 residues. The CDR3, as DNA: TGTGCCAGCAGCTTAGGTGTCAGGGAGCTGTTTTTT. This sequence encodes CASSLGVRELFF. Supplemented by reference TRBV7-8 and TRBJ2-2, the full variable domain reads GAGVSQSPRYKVAKRGQDVALRCDPISGHVSLFWYQQALGQGPEFLTYFQNEAQLDKSGLPSDRFFAERPEGSVSTLKIQRTQQEDSAVYLCASSLGVRELFFGEGSRLTVL.

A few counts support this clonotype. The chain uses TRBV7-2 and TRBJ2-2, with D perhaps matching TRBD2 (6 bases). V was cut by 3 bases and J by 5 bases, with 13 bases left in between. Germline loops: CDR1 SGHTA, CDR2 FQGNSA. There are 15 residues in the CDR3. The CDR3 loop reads CASSFRDRGTGELFF. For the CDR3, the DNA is TGTGCCAGCAGCTTCCGGGACCGGGGGACCGGGGAGCTGTTTTTT.

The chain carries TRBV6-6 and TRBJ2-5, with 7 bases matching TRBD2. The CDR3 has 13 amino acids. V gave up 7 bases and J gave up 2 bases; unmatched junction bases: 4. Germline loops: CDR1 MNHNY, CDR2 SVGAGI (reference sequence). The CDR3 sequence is CASTGAGQETQYF. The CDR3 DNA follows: TGTGCCAGCACGGGAGCGGGACAAGAGACCCAGTACTTC.

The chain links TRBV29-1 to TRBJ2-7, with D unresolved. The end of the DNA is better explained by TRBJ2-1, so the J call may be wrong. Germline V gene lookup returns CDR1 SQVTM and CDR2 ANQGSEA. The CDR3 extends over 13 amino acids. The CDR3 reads CSVEGRTSAEQFF. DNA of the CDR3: TGCAGCGTTGAAGGACGGACCTCAGCTGAGCAGTTCTTC.

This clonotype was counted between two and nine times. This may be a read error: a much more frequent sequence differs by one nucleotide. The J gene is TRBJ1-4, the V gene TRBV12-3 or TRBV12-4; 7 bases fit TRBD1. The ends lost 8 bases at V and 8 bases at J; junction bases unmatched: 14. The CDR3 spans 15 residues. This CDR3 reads CASQSKTGRSEKLFF. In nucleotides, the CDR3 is TGTGCCAGCCAATCAAAGACAGGGCGGAGCGAAAAACTGTTTTTT.

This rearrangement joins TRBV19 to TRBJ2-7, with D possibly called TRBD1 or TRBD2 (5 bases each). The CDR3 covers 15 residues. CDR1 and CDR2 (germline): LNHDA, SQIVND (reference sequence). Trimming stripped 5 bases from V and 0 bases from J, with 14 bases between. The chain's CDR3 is CASSPPGQTSYEQYF. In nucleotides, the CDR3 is TGTGCCAGTAGTCCCCCGGGGCAGACCTCCTACGAGCAGTACTTC. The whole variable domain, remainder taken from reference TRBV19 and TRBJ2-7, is DGGITQSPKYLFRKEGQNVTLSCEQNLNHDAMYWYRQDPGQGLRLIYYSQIVNDFQKGDIAEGYSVSREKKESFPLTVTSAQKNPTAFYLCASSPPGQTSYEQYFGPGTRLTVT.

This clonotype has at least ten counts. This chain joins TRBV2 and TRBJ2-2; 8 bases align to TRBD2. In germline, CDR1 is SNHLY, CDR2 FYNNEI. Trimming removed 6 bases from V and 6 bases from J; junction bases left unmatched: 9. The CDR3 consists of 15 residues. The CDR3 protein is CASRAGLAGAGELFF. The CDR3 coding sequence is TGTGCCAGCAGAGCTGGACTAGCAGGTGCCGGGGAGCTGTTTTTT.

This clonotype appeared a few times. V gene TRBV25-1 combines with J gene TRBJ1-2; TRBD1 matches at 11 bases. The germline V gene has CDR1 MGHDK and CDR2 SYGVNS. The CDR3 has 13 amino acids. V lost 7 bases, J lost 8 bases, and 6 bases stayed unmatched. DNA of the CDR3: TGTGCCAGCAAGGACAGGGGGCTAGAGGGCTACACCTTC. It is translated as CASKDRGLEGYTF.

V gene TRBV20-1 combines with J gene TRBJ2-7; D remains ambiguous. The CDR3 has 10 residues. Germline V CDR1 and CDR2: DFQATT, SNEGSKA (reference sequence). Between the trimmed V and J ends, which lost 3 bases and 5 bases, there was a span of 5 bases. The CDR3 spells CSASYHEQYF. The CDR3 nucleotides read TGCAGTGCTAGTTACCACGAGCAGTACTTC.

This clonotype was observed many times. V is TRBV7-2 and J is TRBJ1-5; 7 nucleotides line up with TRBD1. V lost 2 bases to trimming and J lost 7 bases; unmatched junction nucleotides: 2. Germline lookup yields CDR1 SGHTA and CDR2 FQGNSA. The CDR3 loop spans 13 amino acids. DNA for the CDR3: TGTGCCAGCAGCTTAACCAGGGGGCAGCCCCAGCATTTT. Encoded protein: CASSLTRGQPQHF.

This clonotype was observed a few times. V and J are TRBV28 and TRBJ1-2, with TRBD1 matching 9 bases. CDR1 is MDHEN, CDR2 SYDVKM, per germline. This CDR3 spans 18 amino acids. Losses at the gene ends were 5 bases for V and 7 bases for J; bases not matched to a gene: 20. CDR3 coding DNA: TGTGCCAGCAGTCCCCAGGACAGGGGCTCGAGGGGAAGGGGTGGCTACACCTTC. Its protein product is CASSPQDRGSRGRGGYTF.

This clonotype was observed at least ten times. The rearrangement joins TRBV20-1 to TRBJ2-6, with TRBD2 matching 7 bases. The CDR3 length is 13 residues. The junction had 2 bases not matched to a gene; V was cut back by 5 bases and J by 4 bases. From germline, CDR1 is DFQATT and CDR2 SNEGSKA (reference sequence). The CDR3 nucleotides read TGCAGTGCTGGGGAGGGAGGGGCCAACGTCCTGACTTTC. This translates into CSAGEGGANVLTF.

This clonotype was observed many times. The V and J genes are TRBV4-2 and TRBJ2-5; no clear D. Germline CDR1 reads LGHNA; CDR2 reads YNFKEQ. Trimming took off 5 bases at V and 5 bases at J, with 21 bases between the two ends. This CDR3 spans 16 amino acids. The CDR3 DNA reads TGTGCCAGCAGCGCGCTTTCAACGGGCGCCGGGGAGACCCAGTACTTC. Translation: CASSALSTGAGETQYF.

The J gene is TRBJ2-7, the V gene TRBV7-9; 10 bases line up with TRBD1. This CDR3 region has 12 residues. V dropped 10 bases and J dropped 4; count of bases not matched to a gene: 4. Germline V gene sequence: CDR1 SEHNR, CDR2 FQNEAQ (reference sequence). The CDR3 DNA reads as TGTGCCACCCGGACAGGGGGGTACGAGCAGTACTTC. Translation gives CATRTGGYEQYF.

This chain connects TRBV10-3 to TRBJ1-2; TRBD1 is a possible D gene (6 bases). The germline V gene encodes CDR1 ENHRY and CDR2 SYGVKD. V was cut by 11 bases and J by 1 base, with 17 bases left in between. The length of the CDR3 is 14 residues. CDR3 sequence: CAAAGTYINYGYTF. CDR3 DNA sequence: TGTGCCGCAGCCGGGACATACATTAACTATGGCTACACCTTC.